The 2 T cell receptor beta chains below come from one sample, sequenced in a study of blood T cell repertoires in COVID-19. Sequenced by immunoSEQ multiplex PCR; TCRdb stores in-frame clones only, minus some. The sample carries approximately 200,000 clones, 80% to 90% recorded once. The sequencing input was peripheral blood. The receptors here all came from a woman aged 45 to 65 with acute or convalescent COVID-19.

The V call is TRBV7-2, the J call TRBJ1-4; no clear D gene. The CDR3 spans 18 residues. V dropped 2 bases and J dropped 4 bases, with 20 bases sitting between them. CDR1 and CDR2 (germline): SGHTA, FQGNSA. The CDR3 here is CASSLIAPVYPNNEKLFF. In nucleotides, the CDR3 is TGTGCCAGCAGCTTAATTGCCCCGGTTTATCCCAATAATGAAAAACTGTTTTTT.

The rearrangement links TRBV20-1 to TRBJ1-2; D not resolved. The CDR3 is 11 residues long. Germline CDR1 DFQATT, CDR2 SNEGSKA (reference sequence). V gave up 3 bases and J gave up 4 bases, with 6 bases separating them. CDR3 sequence reads: CSASSPYGYTF. The CDR3 coding sequence is TGCAGTGCTAGCTCCCCCTATGGCTACACCTTC.